What follows are 16 T cell receptor beta chains derived from one specimen sequenced in a study of blood T cell repertoires in COVID-19. Profiling relied on immunoSEQ multiplex PCR, and the TCRdb table lists in-frame clones only, not all of them. The repertoire includes more than 150,000 clones, approximately 80% of them detected once, and 13% to 15% sits in the top ten. The sample comprised PBMCs or T cells enriched from blood (not recorded which). These TCRs come from a man aged 55 to 69 who had been exposed to COVID-19.

The chain uses TRBV28 and TRBJ1-2; TRBD1 matches 9 bases. CDR3 length: 16 amino acids. V was pared by 7 bases and J by 3 bases, with 12 bases of the junction left unmatched. Germline V gene sequence: CDR1 MDHEN, CDR2 SYDVKM. In DNA, the CDR3 is TGTGCCAGCACCGTACCCGGGACAGGGTATGACTATGGCTACACCTTC. Translated, it gives CASTVPGTGYDYGYTF.

The CDR3 sequence: CASRPTGTTNEKLFF. The CDR3 DNA reads TGTGCCAGCAGACCCACAGGGACGACTAATGAAAAACTGTTTTTT. This sequence joins TRBV6-5 and TRBJ1-4; tentatively, D is TRBD1 (6 bases). Trimming stripped 6 bases from V and 2 bases from J, with 13 bases between. There are 15 residues in the CDR3. Per germline, CDR1 MNHEY and CDR2 SVGAGI.

This chain joins TRBV4-1 and TRBJ2-6; D ambiguous. Germline V gene data show CDR1 as MGHRA and CDR2 as YSYEKL. Trimming removed 0 bases from V and 0 bases from J, with 6 bases in between. The CDR3 is 16 amino acids. DNA for the CDR3: TGCGCCAGCAGCCAAGATCTGTTCTCTGGGGCCAACGTCCTGACTTTC. This codes for CASSQDLFSGANVLTF.

The table lists this clone with a few counts. V is TRBV5-6 and J is TRBJ1-4, with TRBD1 matching 9 bases. Germline assignment: CDR1 SGHDT and CDR2 YYEEEE. CDR3 size: 16 residues. Germline trimming cut 0 bases from V and 6 bases from J; bases unmatched to any gene: 6. DNA for the CDR3: TGTGCCAGCAGCTTGGCCCCGGGACAGGGAGATGAAAAACTGTTTTTT. Translating it yields CASSLAPGQGDEKLFF.

The chain joins TRBV27 to TRBJ2-6; D not resolved. The V end was cut by 5 bases, the J end by 3 bases, with 11 bases between. This CDR3 spans 15 amino acids. The germline V gene encodes CDR1 MNHEY and CDR2 SMNVEV (reference sequence). This CDR3 is CASSRTPIGANVLTF. CDR3 sequence (DNA): TGTGCCAGCAGTCGTACACCCATTGGGGCCAACGTCCTGACTTTC.

This clone was seen only once. Other DNA sequences in this specimen translate into the identical CDR3. V and J are TRBV7-9 and TRBJ1-2; 7 nucleotides line up with TRBD1. Germline CDR1 is SEHNR and CDR2 is FQNEAQ (reference sequence). V lost 6 bases and J lost 4; bases outside the gene matches: 5. The length of the CDR3 is 13 residues. The CDR3 is CASSPDRAYGYTF. The CDR3, as DNA: TGTGCCAGCAGTCCTGACAGGGCCTATGGCTACACCTTC. Together with reference TRBV7-9 and TRBJ1-2, the CDR3 gives the full variable domain: DTGVSQNPRHKITKRGQNVTFRCDPISEHNRLYWYRQTLGQGPEFLTYFQNEAQLEKSRLLSDRFSAERPKGSFSTLEIQRTEQGDSAMYLCASSPDRAYGYTFGSGTRLTVV.

V usage is TRBV19 and J usage is TRBJ2-6; D is ambiguous. The CDR3 loop spans 14 amino acids. The V and J ends lost 7 bases and 0 bases respectively, with 7 bases between them. CDR1 LNHDA and CDR2 SQIVND come from the germline V gene (reference sequence). The DNA for the CDR3 is TGTGCCAGTACCCAGGTCTCTGGGGCCAACGTCCTGACTTTC. Its translation: CASTQVSGANVLTF. Complete variable domain (other parts from reference TRBV19 and TRBJ2-6): DGGITQSPKYLFRKEGQNVTLSCEQNLNHDAMYWYRQDPGQGLRLIYYSQIVNDFQKGDIAEGYSVSREKKESFPLTVTSAQKNPTAFYLCASTQVSGANVLTFGAGSRLTVL.

The rearrangement joins TRBV9 to TRBJ1-1, with D possibly matching TRBD1 (5 bases). CDR1 and CDR2 (germline): SGDLS, YYNGEE. The V end was cut by 3 bases, the J end by 4 bases, with 19 bases between. The CDR3 length is 16 residues. The CDR3 DNA follows: TGTGCCAGCAGCGGAGGGGCGGGAGCGAGGAGCACTGAAGCTTTCTTT. Its translation: CASSGGAGARSTEAFF.

This clone appeared a few times. Germline and junction disagree at one end, which may indicate a read error. The chain is built from TRBV5-5 and TRBJ2-7; 14 bases agree with TRBD2. Looked up from germline, CDR1 is SGHKS and CDR2 is YYEKEE (reference sequence). The CDR3 has 12 residues. DNA of the CDR3: TGTGCCAGCAGCGCGGGACTAGCGGGAGAAGACTTC. Translating it yields CASSAGLAGEDF.

The rearrangement links TRBV3-1 (or the pseudogene TRBV3-2) to TRBJ2-7; 7 nucleotides align to TRBD2. J lost 0 bases, V lost 0 bases, and 5 bases had no gene match. Looked up from germline, CDR1 is LGHDT and CDR2 is YNNKEL (reference sequence). The CDR3 runs 16 residues. In DNA, the CDR3 is TGTGCCAGCAGCCAAGATGGGACTACAAGCTCCTACGAGCAGTACTTC. This sequence encodes CASSQDGTTSSYEQYF.

The chain couples TRBV2 to TRBJ1-2; D unclear. Between the trimmed V and J ends, which lost 8 bases and 3 bases, there was a span of 19 bases. CDR1 is SNHLY and CDR2 is FYNNEI in the germline V gene. The CDR3 has 15 residues. The CDR3 DNA reads TGTGCCAGCTACTCGGCGGAGTCAGTCCACTATGGCTACACCTTC. Its protein is CASYSAESVHYGYTF.

This clone appeared once. The CDR3 end shows no conserved phenylalanine or tryptophan, and so a read error is likely. Because the CDR3's place on the DNA is in doubt, the DNA is left out and the CDR3 is given as listed by TCRdb. The CDR3 here is CASSLNAAPQL. This sequence joins TRBV11-1 and TRBJ2-3; the DNA was not compared with TRBD2, the D call given in the table. CDR1 is SGHAT and CDR2 is FQDESV in the germline V gene (reference sequence). Both ends counted, the CDR3 spans 11 residues.

The table lists this clone with a count of one. The chain couples TRBV6-1 to TRBJ1-1; D not certain. Trimming took 3 bases from V and 10 from J, leaving 18 bases between them. This CDR3 has 14 residues. Per the germline V gene, CDR1 is MNHNS and CDR2 is SASEGT. The DNA of the CDR3 is TGTGCCAGCAGTGACCCGACTGCCGGTTCGGCAGCTTTCTTT. The encoded protein is CASSDPTAGSAAFF.

The chain joins TRBV28 to TRBJ2-5, with D perhaps matching TRBD1 (8 bases). V was cut by 5 bases and J by 3 bases, with 16 bases left in between. Germline CDR1 and CDR2: MDHEN and SYDVKM. CDR3 length: 15 residues. CDR3 DNA sequence: TGTGCCAGCAGTCCGTACAGGGGGGGGAAAGAGACCCAGTACTTC. Amino acids: CASSPYRGGKETQYF.

This chain joins TRBV29-1 and TRBJ1-2, with D uncertain. Trimming took 6 bases from V and 4 from J, leaving 12 bases between them. Germline values: CDR1 SQVTM, CDR2 ANQGSEA. CDR3 length: 12 amino acids. The CDR3 DNA follows: TGCAGCGTGGCCCTCCTAGGCTATGGCTACACCTTC. Its protein is CSVALLGYGYTF.

The chain couples TRBV15 to TRBJ1-5; 9 nucleotides align to TRBD1. After removal of 2 bases from V and 5 bases from J, the junction contained 10 bases not matched to a gene. Germline V CDR1 and CDR2: LNHNV, YYDKDF (reference sequence). CDR3 length: 17 amino acids. The CDR3 reads CATSRPTTGTGYQPQHF. For the CDR3, the DNA is TGTGCCACCAGCAGACCTACCACCGGGACAGGGTATCAGCCCCAGCATTTT.